The TCR beta chain described here comes from a study of CD8+CD57+ T cells in acquired aplastic anemia. Study background: Sorted CD4+ and CD8+ cells yielded approximately 3.4 ug of DNA on average. Where healthy donors were concerned, CD4+ cells averaged roughly 11 million reads.

For CDR3 and TCR beta VDJ profiling, genomic DNA was the template used. TCRdb itself ran the reads through MiXCR, one entry per CDR3 protein. Of about 210,000 distinct CDR3 sequences listed, 30% to 35% are singletons. From germline, CDR1 is SGHRS and CDR2 YFSETQ. With 4 bases removed from V and 0 bases from J, the gap between germline ends came to 12 bases. The CDR3 runs 15 residues. As regards this clonotype: Its antigen remains unknown.

Points from the study as a whole: Common to patients and controls were roughly 30 CD8+ CDR3 sequences. Controls and patients did not differ significantly in CD8+ Simpson's diversity.

The origin of this receptor is a human donor in good health, serving as a control. The chain is built from TRBV5-1 and TRBJ2-3, with a weak D call TRBD2 (6 bases). The sample consisted of sorted CD4+, CD8+, or CD8+CD57+ T cells (not recorded which) from PBMCs. CDR3: CASSTSTSSTDTQYF. Written as DNA, the CDR3 is TGCGCCAGCAGCACCTCGACTAGTAGCACAGATACGCAGTATTTT.